This TCR beta chain was profiled in a study of Ad26.COV2.S vaccination and SARS-CoV-2 variants. As for treatment: some 20 received Ad26.COV2.S at low or high dose, single or two shots; 5 received placebo; per-sample allocation not given. Day 63 after the first vaccine or placebo injection was the time point for sampling. The assay was immunoSEQ multiplex PCR, and TCRdb's table has in-frame clones only and misses some. The table lists about 420,000 clones, 70% to 90% of them singletons. This CDR3 spans 14 amino acids. Germline V CDR1 and CDR2: MNHNS, SASEGT. Deletions cut 0 bases from V and 10 bases from J, with 13 bases between.

This sample comprised peripheral blood, obtained in a trial of Ad26.COV2.S vaccine versus placebo. The sequence derives from a person aged 18 to 59 who received the Ad26.COV2.S COVID-19 vaccine or a placebo. The rearrangement links TRBV6-1 to TRBJ1-5, with a tentative D call TRBD1 (5 bases). Written as DNA, the CDR3 is TGTGCCAGCAGTGAAGCTGAGGGGTCACGTCCCCAGCATTTT. Amino acids: CASSEAEGSRPQHF.